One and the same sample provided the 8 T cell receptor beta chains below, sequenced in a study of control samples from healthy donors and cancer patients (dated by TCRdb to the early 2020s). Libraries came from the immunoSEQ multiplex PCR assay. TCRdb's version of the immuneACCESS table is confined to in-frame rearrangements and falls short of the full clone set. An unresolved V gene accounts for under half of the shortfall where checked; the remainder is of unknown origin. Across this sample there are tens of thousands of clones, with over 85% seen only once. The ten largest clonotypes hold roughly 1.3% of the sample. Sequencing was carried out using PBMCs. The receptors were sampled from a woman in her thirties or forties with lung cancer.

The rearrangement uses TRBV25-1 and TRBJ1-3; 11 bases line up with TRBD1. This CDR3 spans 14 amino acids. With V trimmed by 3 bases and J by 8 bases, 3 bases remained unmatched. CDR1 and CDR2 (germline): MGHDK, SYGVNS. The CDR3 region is CASSDGQGADTIYF. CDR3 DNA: TGTGCCAGCAGTGATGGACAGGGGGCGGACACCATATATTTT.

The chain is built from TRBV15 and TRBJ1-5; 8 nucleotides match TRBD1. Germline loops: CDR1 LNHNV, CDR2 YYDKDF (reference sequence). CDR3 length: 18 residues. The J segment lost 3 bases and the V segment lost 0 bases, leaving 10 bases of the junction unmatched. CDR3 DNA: TGTGCCACCAGCAGAGATAACTACGGACAGGGCGACAATCAGCCCCAGCATTTT. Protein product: CATSRDNYGQGDNQPQHF.

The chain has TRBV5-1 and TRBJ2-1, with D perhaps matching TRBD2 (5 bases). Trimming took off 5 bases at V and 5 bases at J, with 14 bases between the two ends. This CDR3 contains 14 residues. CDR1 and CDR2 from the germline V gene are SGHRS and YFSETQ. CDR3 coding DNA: TGCGCCAGCAGGGTTGGAGGTTCTGACAATGAGCAGTTCTTC. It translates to CASRVGGSDNEQFF.

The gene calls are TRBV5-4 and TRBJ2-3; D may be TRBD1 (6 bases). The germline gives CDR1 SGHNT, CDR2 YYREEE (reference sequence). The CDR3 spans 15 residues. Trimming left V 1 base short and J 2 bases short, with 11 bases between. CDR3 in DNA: TGTGCCAGCAGCTTGTCCTGGGGGCCCACAGATACGCAGTATTTT. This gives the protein CASSLSWGPTDTQYF.

CDR3 nucleotides: TGTGCCAGCAGAGCAGGGGTCTATAATTCACCCCTCCACTTT. Translation: CASRAGVYNSPLHF. This sequence joins TRBV2 and TRBJ1-6, with D possibly matching TRBD1 (6 bases). Germline V gene sequence: CDR1 SNHLY, CDR2 FYNNEI. This CDR3 region has 14 residues. V was cut by 6 bases and J by 3 bases, with 9 bases left in between.

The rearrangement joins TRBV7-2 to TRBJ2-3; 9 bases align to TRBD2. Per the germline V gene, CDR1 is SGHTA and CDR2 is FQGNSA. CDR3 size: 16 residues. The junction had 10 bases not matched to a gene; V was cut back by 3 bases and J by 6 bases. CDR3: CASSLTLAGLGDTQYF. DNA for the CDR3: TGTGCCAGCAGCTTGACCCTAGCGGGGCTCGGGGATACGCAGTATTTT. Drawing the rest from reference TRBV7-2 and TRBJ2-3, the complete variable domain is GAGVSQSPSNKVTEKGKDVELRCDPISGHTALYWYRQSLGQGLEFLIYFQGNSAPDKSGLPSDRFSAERTGGSVSTLTIQRTQQEDSAVYLCASSLTLAGLGDTQYFGPGTRLTVL.

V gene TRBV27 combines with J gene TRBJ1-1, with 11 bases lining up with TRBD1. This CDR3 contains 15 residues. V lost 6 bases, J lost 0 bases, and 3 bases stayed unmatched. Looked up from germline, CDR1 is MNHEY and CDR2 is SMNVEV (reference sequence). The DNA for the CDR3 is TGTGCCAGCAGGGGGACAGGGGGGCTGAACACTGAAGCTTTCTTT. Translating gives CASRGTGGLNTEAFF.

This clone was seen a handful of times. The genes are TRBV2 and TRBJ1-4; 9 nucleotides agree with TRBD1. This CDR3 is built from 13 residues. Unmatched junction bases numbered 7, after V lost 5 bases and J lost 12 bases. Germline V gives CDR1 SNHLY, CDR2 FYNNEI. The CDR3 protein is CASSFTGGVELFF. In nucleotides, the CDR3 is TGTGCCAGCAGTTTCACAGGGGGCGTGGAACTGTTTTTT.